This T cell receptor beta chain was sequenced in a study of identical twins. This clonotype was found many times. No antigen is known for it. TCRdb independently ran MiXCR on the 5' RACE reads; one entry per CDR3 protein. Of roughly 710,000 distinct CDR3 sequences detected, 5.5% to 6.5% appear once; the ten largest clones hold about 2%. Germline CDR1 reads DFQATT; CDR2 reads SNEGSKA (reference sequence). J lost 2 bases, V lost 0 bases, and 10 bases had no gene match. There are 17 residues in the CDR3. Study-level results: The analysis was cross-sectional rather than longitudinal within donors. Invariant cells of the MAIT and iNKT types might have partly distorted the zero-insertion analyses. There were fewer insertions in abundant cord blood beta clonotypes, but memory repertoires showed no such pattern.

No donor was unhealthy or non-Caucasian. The origin of this receptor is a man aged 18 to 35 in good health. Sequenced sample: naive T cells sorted from blood. The chain recombines TRBV20-1 with TRBJ2-5, with 9 bases that match TRBD2. CDR3 bases: TGCAGTGCTAGAGATATTCTTGCGGGAGGGCCGCAAGAGACCCAGTACTTC. Protein sequence: CSARDILAGGPQETQYF.